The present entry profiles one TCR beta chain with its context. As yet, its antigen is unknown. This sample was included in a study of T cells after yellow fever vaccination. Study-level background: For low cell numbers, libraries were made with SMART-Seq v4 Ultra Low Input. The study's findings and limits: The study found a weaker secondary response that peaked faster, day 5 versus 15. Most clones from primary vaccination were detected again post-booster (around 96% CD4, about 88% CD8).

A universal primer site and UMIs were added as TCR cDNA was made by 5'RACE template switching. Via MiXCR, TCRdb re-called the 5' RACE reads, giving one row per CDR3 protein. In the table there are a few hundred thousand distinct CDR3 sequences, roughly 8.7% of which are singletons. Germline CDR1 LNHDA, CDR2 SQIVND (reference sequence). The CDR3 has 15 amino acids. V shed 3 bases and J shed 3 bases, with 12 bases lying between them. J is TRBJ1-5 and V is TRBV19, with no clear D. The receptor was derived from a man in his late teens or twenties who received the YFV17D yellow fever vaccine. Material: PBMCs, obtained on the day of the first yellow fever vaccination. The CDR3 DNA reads TGTGCCAGTAGTATGTTTTTGGCAGACAATCAGCCCCAGCATTTT. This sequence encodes CASSMFLADNQPQHF. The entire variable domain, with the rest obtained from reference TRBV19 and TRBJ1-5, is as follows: DGGITQSPKYLFRKEGQNVTLSCEQNLNHDAMYWYRQDPGQGLRLIYYSQIVNDFQKGDIAEGYSVSREKKESFPLTVTSAQKNPTAFYLCASSMFLADNQPQHFGDGTRLSIL.